The subject of this entry is one T cell receptor (beta chain). The source of the sample is a study of blood T cell repertoires in COVID-19. Study context: The United States, Italy and Spain provided the acute and convalescent COVID-19 samples. T cells, B-cell-depleted T cells, or PBMCs provided the cDNA or gDNA that served as material.

Trimming removed 0 bases at V and 9 bases at J, with 10 bases between. Germline V CDR1 and CDR2: SGHRS, YFSETQ. CDR3 length equals 13 residues. Followed longitudinally, the Seattle patients had been enrolled during active infection. In the authors' methods: Estimation of nucleated cell counts relied on the amplification of reference gene primers. The method was immunoSEQ multiplex PCR; TCRdb's version includes in-frame clones alone and lacks a portion of them. The V and J calls and clone size were taken over from that table, and D and trimming were inferred from the DNA. There are over 100,000 clones in the sample; around nine tenths occur only once, and approximately 4.3% lies in the top ten.

The chain combines TRBV5-1 with TRBJ1-5; the D gene is possibly TRBD1 (6 bases). The receptor was derived from a man in his 60s with COVID-19, enrolled during active disease. The sequenced material came from peripheral blood. The CDR3 reads CASSLDQGGPQHF. CDR3 DNA sequence: TGCGCCAGCAGCTTGGATCAAGGGGGGCCCCAGCATTTT.